This T cell receptor beta chain was found in a study of blood T cell repertoires in COVID-19. V dropped 7 bases and J dropped 2; count of bases not matched to a gene: 5. The length of the CDR3 is 14 residues. Germline V CDR1 and CDR2: LNHDA, SQIVND (reference sequence). Source study methods: Quantification of nucleated cells was approximated via reference gene primer amplification. Using immunoSEQ multiplex PCR, the repertoire was profiled, and TCRdb retains in-frame clones only, with some absent. V and J calls and clone size are copied from that table; D and trimming were computed from the DNA. The data hold 300,000 to 350,000 clones, with approximately 89% observed a single time.

Sequencing was done on a sample of peripheral blood. This TCR derives from a woman aged 60 to 75 with COVID-19, enrolled during active disease. V is TRBV19 and J is TRBJ1-3; 7 bases map to TRBD1. CDR3 nucleotides: TGTGCCAGTACCAACGACAGGGCTGGAAACACCATATATTTT. Residues: CASTNDRAGNTIYF.